These 17 T cell receptor beta chains originate from one sample sequenced in a study of T-cell reconstitution after alpha-beta-depleted transplantation in children (dated by TCRdb to the mid-2010s). In the paper's terms, the treatment or condition label means: allogeneic hematopoietic cell transplantation with graft depleted of TCRalphabeta T cells and CD19 B cells. The library relied on PCR. The sequencing machine was an Illumina HiSeq 2500. Molecular barcoding was employed in the preparation of TCR libraries, with unique molecular identifiers being used to normalize TCRbeta repertoire quantification. TCRdb trimmed public reads at Q25 via fastp, called clones via MiXCR and kept in-frame beta chains. Merged by CDR3 protein, the rows form single entries marked with the most common genes and DNA. This sample is represented by almost 500,000 distinct CDR3 sequences; about 10% of them were singletons. The ten top clones hold 2% to 2.5% of the sample.

The source material was PBMCs, sampled before TCRalphabeta/CD19-depleted stem cell transplant. The source is a child aged 2 to 10 with inherited bone marrow failure, due to receive a stem cell transplant.

For this clonotype: A much larger clone differs from this one at a single base, so this may be a read error. The rearrangement joins TRBV29-1 to TRBJ2-5, with 7 positions matching TRBD2. The CDR3 totals 13 residues. V shed 6 bases, J shed 5 bases, and the junction held 9 bases outside the gene matches. CDR1 is SQVTM and CDR2 is ANQGSEA in the germline V gene. The CDR3 coding sequence is TGCAGCGTCGAGAGCGGGGTCGGGGAGACCCAGTACTTC. Translation: CSVESGVGETQYF.

The genes are TRBV7-6 and TRBJ2-7; 9 nucleotides line up with TRBD1. This CDR3 has 15 residues. After removal of 3 bases from V and 5 bases from J, the junction contained 8 bases not matched to a gene. CDR1 is SGHVS and CDR2 is FNYEAQ in the germline V gene. This chain's CDR3 is CASSFSPGTGNEQYF. The DNA for the CDR3 is TGTGCCAGCAGCTTCAGCCCCGGGACAGGGAACGAGCAGTACTTC.

This clonotype has ten or more counts. This sequence joins TRBV27 and TRBJ1-1; TRBD1 aligns across 7 bases. This CDR3 is built from 13 residues. J lost 3 bases, V lost 8 bases, and 6 bases had no gene match. The germline CDR1 and CDR2 sequences are MNHEY and SMNVEV (reference sequence). CDR3 loop: CASLSRGDTEAFF. DNA of the CDR3: TGTGCCAGCCTGTCCAGGGGGGACACTGAAGCTTTCTTT.

This clonotype was counted at least ten times. The chain uses TRBV5-1 and TRBJ2-1; the D gene is possibly TRBD2 (5 bases). The V and J ends lost 0 bases and 5 bases respectively, with 9 bases between them. The germline V gene has CDR1 SGHRS and CDR2 YFSETQ. The CDR3 consists of 14 residues. In nucleotides, the CDR3 is TGCGCCAGCAGCTTGGTACTAGGAAACAATGAGCAGTTCTTC. It translates to CASSLVLGNNEQFF.

This clonotype was picked up many times. The chain uses TRBV5-5 and TRBJ1-2, with TRBD1 as a possible D gene (5 bases). Trimming took 1 base from V and 4 from J, leaving 8 bases between them. There are 13 residues in the CDR3. The germline V gene encodes CDR1 SGHKS and CDR2 YYEKEE (reference sequence). The CDR3 DNA reads as TGTGCCAGCAGCTTGACAGGAATCTATGGCTACACCTTC. Translated, it gives CASSLTGIYGYTF.

This clonotype has just one count. With a much larger clone just one base away, this may be a read error. V and J are TRBV5-1 and TRBJ2-5; 7 bases map to TRBD1. CDR1 is SGHRS, CDR2 YFSETQ, per germline. The length of the CDR3 is 14 residues. The CDR3 DNA reads TGCGCCAGCAAAAGGGACAGAACACAAGAGAGCCAGTACTTC. Its translation: CASKRDRTQESQYF.

This clonotype was detected ten times or more. The rearrangement links TRBV6-1 to TRBJ2-7; D is undetermined. The CDR3 is made up of 13 amino acids. Germline V lookup: CDR1 MNHNS, CDR2 SASEGT. V lost 7 bases and J lost 1, with 11 bases in between. CDR3 in DNA: TGTGCCAGCAATAATCTAAATTCCTACGAGCAGTACTTC. It yields the protein CASNNLNSYEQYF.

This clonotype was counted ten times or more. The rearrangement links TRBV7-8 to TRBJ2-7; possible D gene TRBD1, 5 bases. The CDR3 length is 14 residues. CDR1 and CDR2 (germline): SGHVS, FQNEAQ. V lost 5 bases, J lost 1 base, and 12 bases lay in between. The CDR3 DNA sequence: TGTGCCAGCAGCCCAGGACACCAGTCCTACGAGCAGTACTTC. This codes for CASSPGHQSYEQYF. Filled out from reference TRBV7-8 and TRBJ2-7, the complete variable domain reads GAGVSQSPRYKVAKRGQDVALRCDPISGHVSLFWYQQALGQGPEFLTYFQNEAQLDKSGLPSDRFFAERPEGSVSTLKIQRTQQEDSAVYLCASSPGHQSYEQYFGPGTRLTVT.

The J gene is TRBJ2-3, the V gene TRBV19, with 8 bases identical to TRBD2. This CDR3 spans 13 amino acids. V was pared by 4 bases and J by 3 bases, with 0 bases of the junction left unmatched. Germline V lookup: CDR1 LNHDA, CDR2 SQIVND (reference sequence). The CDR3 bases are TGTGCCAGTAGTACTAGCGGGACAGATACGCAGTATTTT. Amino acid sequence: CASSTSGTDTQYF. Together with reference TRBV19 and TRBJ2-3, the CDR3 gives the full variable domain: DGGITQSPKYLFRKEGQNVTLSCEQNLNHDAMYWYRQDPGQGLRLIYYSQIVNDFQKGDIAEGYSVSREKKESFPLTVTSAQKNPTAFYLCASSTSGTDTQYFGPGTRLTVL.

This clonotype was observed at least ten times. The chain links TRBV18 to TRBJ1-1; D gene ambiguous. V was trimmed by 1 base and J by 4 bases, leaving 13 bases between them. The CDR3 consists of 15 residues. CDR1 is KGHSH, CDR2 LQKENI, per germline. The CDR3 region is CASSPLTHSGTEAFF. DNA of the CDR3: TGTGCCAGCTCACCACTAACACACTCGGGCACTGAAGCTTTCTTT.

This clonotype has ten or more counts. The chain carries TRBV7-2 and TRBJ2-1; D is uncertain. Germline V gene lookup returns CDR1 SGHTA and CDR2 FQGNSA. The CDR3 is 16 amino acids. V gave up 1 base and J gave up 5 bases, with 15 bases separating them. For the CDR3, the DNA is TGTGCCAGCAGCTTAGGCGATTTTAACAGTAACAATGAGCAGTTCTTC. It yields the protein CASSLGDFNSNNEQFF.

Worth noting for this clonotype: A much larger clonotype is one base distant, so this may be a read error. The chain joins TRBV20-1 to TRBJ1-1, with D tentatively TRBD1 (5 bases). Germline V CDR1 and CDR2: DFQATT, SNEGSKA (reference sequence). The V gene lost 4 bases and the J gene lost 1 base, with 10 bases spanning the gap. The CDR3 spans 13 residues. The CDR3 DNA reads as TGCAGTGCTAAGAGGGGCGCGAACACTGAAGCTTTCTTT. Protein product: CSAKRGANTEAFF.

There are a few counts of this clonotype. The rearrangement links TRBV6-1 to TRBJ2-2, with 11 bases that match TRBD2. The CDR3 has 16 amino acids. Germline CDR1 reads MNHNS; CDR2 reads SASEGT. The J segment lost 4 bases and the V segment lost 4 bases, leaving 5 bases of the junction unmatched. The CDR3: CASSAQTSGITGELFF. CDR3 nucleotide sequence: TGTGCCAGCAGTGCCCAGACTAGCGGGATCACCGGGGAGCTGTTTTTT.

Only a few counts were recorded for this clonotype. V is TRBV27 and J is TRBJ2-7; 12 bases line up with TRBD2. V dropped 5 bases and J dropped 3; count of bases not matched to a gene: 8. The germline V gene encodes CDR1 MNHEY and CDR2 SMNVEV (reference sequence). This CDR3 has 16 residues. The DNA of the CDR3 is TGTGCCAGCAGTACCACCGGACTAGCGGGAAGCTACGAGCAGTACTTC. As protein: CASSTTGLAGSYEQYF.

V is TRBV7-9 and J is TRBJ2-1; a weak D match, TRBD2 (5 bases). The V gene lost 1 base and the J gene lost 2 bases, with 12 bases spanning the gap. Germline values: CDR1 SEHNR, CDR2 FQNEAQ (reference sequence). The CDR3 totals 16 residues. This CDR3 reads CASSLGGSVAYNEQFF. The DNA for the CDR3 is TGTGCCAGCAGCTTAGGAGGGAGCGTGGCCTACAATGAGCAGTTCTTC.

This clonotype occurred many times. The rearrangement links TRBV4-2 to TRBJ2-3, with 13 bases identical to TRBD2. CDR3 length: 16 residues. CDR1 LGHNA and CDR2 YNFKEQ come from the germline V gene. J was trimmed by 4 bases and V by 1 base; bases with no gene match: 2. The CDR3 region has the DNA TGTGCCAGCAGCCAAGGGACTAGCGGGAGCGCAGATACGCAGTATTTT. Translated, it gives CASSQGTSGSADTQYF.

There are many counts of this clonotype. CDR3 DNA: TGCAGTGCTAGAGGGGACAGGGCATACAATGAGCAGTTCTTC. Its protein is CSARGDRAYNEQFF. The rearrangement uses TRBV20-1 and TRBJ2-1; TRBD1 agrees at 9 bases. The CDR3 runs to 14 residues. J gave up 4 bases and V 1 base, and 2 bases lay outside the gene matches. Germline values: CDR1 DFQATT, CDR2 SNEGSKA (reference sequence).